The 8 T cell receptor beta chains below were found in one sample sequenced in a study of identical twins. TCRdb fed the 5' RACE reads into MiXCR, producing one record per CDR3 protein. The repertoire has about 530,000 distinct CDR3 sequences, 20% to 25% of them found once; the top ten carry around 0.5%. These same records also appear under a second study, on yellow fever vaccine responses in identical twins.

Material: CD4+ T cells sorted from blood. These receptors were taken from a woman aged 18-29 years in good health.

This clonotype turned up a few times. Here the CDR3 reads CAISESESFKQFF. CDR3 in DNA: TGTGCCATCAGTGAGTCTGAATCGTTTAAGCAGTTCTTC. This chain joins TRBV10-3 and TRBJ2-1; D call uncertain. Between the trimmed V and J ends, which lost 0 bases and 11 bases, there was a span of 11 bases. The CDR3 is 13 residues long. Germline CDR1 reads ENHRY; CDR2 reads SYGVKD.

The chain uses TRBV18 and TRBJ1-1; D may be TRBD1 (6 bases). This CDR3 has 15 amino acids. From germline, CDR1 is KGHSH and CDR2 LQKENI. Between the trimmed V and J ends, which lost 2 bases and 2 bases, there was a span of 12 bases. As DNA, the CDR3 is TGTGCCAGCTCACCAGGGGGGGGCGCCAACACTGAAGCTTTCTTT. Translation gives CASSPGGGANTEAFF.

This clonotype turned up a few times. This chain joins TRBV12-3 or TRBV12-4 and TRBJ2-1; 11 bases agree with TRBD2. The CDR3 has 17 residues. J lost 4 bases, V lost 8 bases, and 13 bases had no gene match. In nucleotides, the CDR3 is TGTGCCAGCGGGCCCCTCCGGACTAGCGGGTTTTACAATGAGCAGTTCTTC. Residues: CASGPLRTSGFYNEQFF.

The table lists this clonotype with a few counts. The chain joins TRBV5-1 to TRBJ2-7; 9 bases match TRBD1. Germline V gene sequence: CDR1 SGHRS, CDR2 YFSETQ. The CDR3 runs to 15 residues. Trimming cost V 3 bases and J 4 bases; bases outside gene matches: 8. CDR3 nucleotides: TGCGCCAGCAGCTCAGGGGGGACAGGGACGTACGAGCAGTACTTC. Residues: CASSSGGTGTYEQYF.

This clonotype was seen more than once but under ten times. J is TRBJ1-1 and V is TRBV5-1; D gene uncertain. CDR3 length: 15 amino acids. CDR1 and CDR2 from the germline V gene are SGHRS and YFSETQ. V was cut by 4 bases and J by 0 bases, with 13 bases left in between. CDR3: CASSASGRMNTEAFF. The CDR3 DNA reads TGCGCCAGCAGCGCCTCCGGCCGTATGAACACTGAAGCTTTCTTT.

The rearrangement links TRBV7-9 to TRBJ2-7; 10 nucleotides align to TRBD1. J gave up 6 bases and V 4 bases, and 9 bases lay outside the gene matches. This CDR3 comprises 15 residues. Germline V gene sequence: CDR1 SEHNR, CDR2 FQNEAQ (reference sequence). This CDR3 is CASSSQTGGTSEQYF. CDR3 nucleotide sequence: TGTGCCAGCAGCTCCCAGACAGGGGGCACGAGCGAGCAGTACTTC.

The genes are TRBV10-3 and TRBJ2-7; 9 bases line up with TRBD1. V trimming: 3 bases; J trimming: 2 bases; junction bases outside the gene matches: 2. The CDR3 runs 14 residues. Germline CDR1 reads ENHRY; CDR2 reads SYGVKD. CDR3 nucleotide sequence: TGTGCCATCAGTGAAGACAGGGGGGCCTACGAGCAGTACTTC. Translating gives CAISEDRGAYEQYF.

The table lists this clonotype with many counts. For the CDR3, the DNA is TGCGCCAGCAGCACGGAGGACGGTAGCTCCTACAATGAGCAGTTCTTC. It is translated as CASSTEDGSSYNEQFF. This chain uses TRBV5-1 with TRBJ2-1, with D possibly matching TRBD2 (5 bases). Germline values: CDR1 SGHRS, CDR2 YFSETQ. The CDR3 extends over 16 amino acids. V gave up 4 bases and J gave up 0 bases, with 14 bases separating them. The complete variable domain, with remaining parts taken from reference TRBV5-1 and TRBJ2-1, reads KAGVTQTPRYLIKTRGQQVTLSCSPISGHRSVSWYQQTPGQGLQFLFEYFSETQRNKGNFPGRFSGRQFSNSRSEMNVSTLELGDSALYLCASSTEDGSSYNEQFFGPGTRLTVL.